Listed here are 12 T cell receptor beta chains from one sample, sequenced in a study of glioma-infiltrating T cells. Using RNA template, CDR3s of TCR alpha and beta were amplified with iRepertoire arm-PCR. TCRdb passed the multiplex PCR reads through MiXCR, listing each CDR3 protein once. There are under 150,000 distinct CDR3 sequences in the sample; about 39% occur only once, and around a fifth lies in the top ten. The source material was glioma tissue, nonneoplastic brain tissue, or PBMCs (not recorded which). All receptors derive from a human donor with low-grade glioma or glioblastoma, undergoing nonglioma brain surgery, or in good health (not recorded which).

This clonotype was counted between two and nine times. The chain joins TRBV20-1 to TRBJ2-1, with D perhaps TRBD1 (6 bases). Deletions cut 6 bases from V and 7 bases from J, with 13 bases between. The CDR3 length is 12 residues. Germline CDR1 is DFQATT and CDR2 is SNEGSKA (reference sequence). CDR3: CSALGQLNEQFF. Here the CDR3 DNA reads TGCAGTGCACTCGGACAGTTGAATGAGCAGTTCTTC.

The chain employs TRBV12-3 or TRBV12-4 and TRBJ2-1; tentatively, D is TRBD1 (6 bases). The CDR3 consists of 13 residues. Trimming shortened V by 6 bases and J by 8 bases, and 14 bases separated the two germline ends. CDR3 sequence: CASSLQGIDEQFF. The CDR3 bases are TGTGCCAGCAGCCTCCAGGGGATTGATGAGCAGTTCTTC.

This clonotype was seen a handful of times. The rearrangement uses TRBV20-1 and TRBJ2-3; tentatively, D is TRBD1 (5 bases). CDR1 and CDR2 (germline): DFQATT, SNEGSKA (reference sequence). Trimming left V 0 bases short and J 0 bases short, with 13 bases between. The CDR3 has 16 residues. CDR3 region: CSARDLRALSTDTQYF. Written as DNA, the CDR3 is TGCAGTGCTAGAGACCTCAGGGCCCTAAGCACAGATACGCAGTATTTT.

This sequence joins TRBV7-6 and TRBJ2-5; no definite D call. V shed 1 base and J shed 3 bases, with 6 bases lying between them. Germline V gene sequence: CDR1 SGHVS, CDR2 FNYEAQ. CDR3 length: 13 amino acids. CDR3 nucleotide sequence: TGTGCCAGCAGCTTAGTGATCGAAGAGACCCAGTACTTC. Its protein is CASSLVIEETQYF.

This sequence joins TRBV20-1 and TRBJ2-3; no reliable D call. V was trimmed by 0 bases and J by 4 bases, leaving 11 bases between them. The length of the CDR3 is 14 residues. Germline V CDR1 and CDR2: DFQATT, SNEGSKA (reference sequence). The DNA for the CDR3 is TGCAGTGCTAGAGATCTGCTCGTCGCAGATACGCAGTATTTT. Translation gives CSARDLLVADTQYF.

The chain links TRBV28 to TRBJ2-7; TRBD1 agrees at 9 bases. CDR1 is MDHEN, CDR2 SYDVKM, per germline. J lost 1 base, V lost 1 base, and 5 bases had no gene match. The CDR3 runs 16 residues. CDR3 sequence reads: CASSLLPGQGSYEQYF. The CDR3 nucleotides read TGTGCCAGCAGTTTATTGCCGGGACAGGGATCCTACGAGCAGTACTTC. The whole variable domain, remainder taken from reference TRBV28 and TRBJ2-7, is DVKVTQSSRYLVKRTGEKVFLECVQDMDHENMFWYRQDPGLGLRLIYFSYDVKMKEKGDIPEGYSVSREKKERFSLILESASTNQTSMYLCASSLLPGQGSYEQYFGPGTRLTVT.

This rearrangement joins TRBV11-3 to TRBJ1-6; D ambiguous. Germline lookup yields CDR1 SGHNT and CDR2 YENEEA. The CDR3 sequence is 13 residues long. Deletions cut 2 bases from V and 8 bases from J, with 7 bases between. CDR3 loop: CASSLFADSPLHF. CDR3 nucleotide sequence: TGTGCCAGCAGCTTATTCGCGGATTCACCCCTCCACTTT.

The V and J genes are TRBV12-3 or TRBV12-4 and TRBJ1-3; weak D call: TRBD1 (5 bases). V lost 5 bases, J lost 0 bases, and 14 bases lay in between. The CDR3 sequence is 16 residues long. The CDR3 coding sequence is TGTGCCAGCAGTCCGAGACAGTTATACTCTGGAAACACCATATATTTT. Its protein product is CASSPRQLYSGNTIYF.

This clonotype has a handful of counts. The DNA of the CDR3 is TGCAGTGCCAGGACTAGCGGGAGGAAGCAGTACTTC. Its translation is CSARTSGRKQYF. This sequence joins TRBV20-1 and TRBJ2-7, with 14 bases lining up with TRBD2. This CDR3 contains 12 residues. The germline gives CDR1 DFQATT, CDR2 SNEGSKA (reference sequence). Trimming at V came to 6 bases and at J to 8 bases, leaving 3 bases not matched to a gene.

This clonotype was counted many times. V gene TRBV27 combines with J gene TRBJ2-1; TRBD2 matches 11 bases. The V segment lost 9 bases and the J segment 0 bases; nucleotides outside the gene matches: 1. The germline V gene encodes CDR1 MNHEY and CDR2 SMNVEV (reference sequence). The CDR3 runs 14 residues. The DNA for the CDR3 is TGTGCCAGTAGCGGGGGGGGCTCCTACAATGAGCAGTTCTTC. This encodes CASSGGGSYNEQFF.

For this clonotype: This may arise from a read error, as a much more abundant clone is one base away. This sequence joins TRBV20-1 and TRBJ2-7, with D unclear. The germline V gene has CDR1 DFQATT and CDR2 SNEGSKA (reference sequence). The CDR3 consists of 13 residues. V was trimmed by 0 bases and J by 9 bases, leaving 15 bases between them. The CDR3 spells CSAREGLVGGQYF. The CDR3 DNA reads TGCAGTGCTAGAGAGGGCCTCGTGGGCGGGCAGTACTTC.

This chain joins TRBV4-2 and TRBJ1-1; 8 bases align to TRBD1. Germline V gives CDR1 LGHNA, CDR2 YNFKEQ. Trimming cost V 3 bases and J 0 bases; bases outside gene matches: 3. The CDR3 has 15 residues. The CDR3: CASSHGQGMNTEAFF. The CDR3 DNA is TGTGCCAGCAGCCACGGACAGGGCATGAACACTGAAGCTTTCTTT.